These T cell receptor beta chains were read from a single sample in a study of response to subunit inactivated influenza vaccine. TCRdb ran MiXCR on the RT-PCR reads and lists one entry per CDR3 protein. The sample has 530,000 or so distinct CDR3 sequences, around 15% seen once. This material consisted of PBMCs from blood, taken about 13 days after vaccination. These receptors were taken from a man aged 50 to 60 who received an inactivated influenza vaccine. CDR3s include the opening cysteine and the closing phenylalanine or tryptophan. The D gene is left open where the match is weak. Rows may omit the clone size; those that give it use once, few, many or a size class.

TRBD2	TRBV9	few	TRBJ2-3	TGTGCCAGCAGCTCCGAGCACGGGAGGGCCTCGGATACGCAGTATTTT	CASSSEHGRASDTQYF
NA	TRBV7-2	many	TRBJ2-4	TGTGCCAGCAGCTTATATGGGGACATTCAGTACTTC	CASSLYGDIQYF
TRBD1	TRBV11-2	many	TRBJ2-3	TGTGCCAGCAGCTTCTGGGACAGATTTGATAGCACAGATACGCAGTATTTT	CASSFWDRFDSTDTQYF
NA	TRBV28	NA	TRBJ1-2	TGTGCCAGCAGCTCAGGGACCGGCTACACCTTC	CASSSGTGYTF
NA	TRBV5-1	many	TRBJ2-7	TGCGCCAGCAGTCCTGAGTCCCTCTCCTACGAGCAGTACTTC	CASSPESLSYEQYF
TRBD1	TRBV7-2	NA	TRBJ2-2	TGTGCCAGCAGCTTAAGGGACAGACATTTAGGCACCGGGGAGCTGTTTTTT	CASSLRDRHLGTGELFF
TRBD1	TRBV19	few	TRBJ1-2	TGTGCCAGTAGCGGGACAGCCGCCTATGGCTACACCTTC	CASSGTAAYGYTF
NA	TRBV5-1	few	TRBJ2-7	TGCGCCAGCAGCTTGGCCACGGCGCCCTACGAGCAGTACTTC	CASSLATAPYEQYF
TRBD1	TRBV11-2	NA	TRBJ1-6	TGTGCCAGCAGCTCTTACGGACAGGCTATTAATTCACCCCTCCACTTT	CASSSYGQAINSPLHF
TRBD2	TRBV5-1	few	TRBJ2-1	TGCGCCAGCAGCTTGGGAGTAGCGGGAGGGAAGGATGAGCAGTTCTTC	CASSLGVAGGKDEQFF
NA	TRBV7-8	few	TRBJ2-3	TGTGCCAGCAGCCCGAGGGATCAGGCAATTAATACGCAGTATTTT	CASSPRDQAINTQYF
TRBD2	TRBV29-1	many	TRBJ2-3	TGCAGCGTGGGGACTAGCGGGGGCACAGATACGCAGTATTTT	CSVGTSGGTDTQYF
TRBD2	TRBV7-2	few	TRBJ2-1	TGTGCCAGCAGCTCAGGGGGTGCGGGGGGGCATGAGCAGTTCTTC	CASSSGGAGGHEQFF
NA	TRBV20-1	few	TRBJ2-7	TGCAGTGCCTACTCCCGGGACGACGCCTACGAGCAGTACTTC	CSAYSRDDAYEQYF